These 3 T cell receptor beta chains share one sample of origin, sequenced in a study of blood T cell repertoires in COVID-19. TCRdb keeps only in-frame clones here, not all; method: immunoSEQ multiplex PCR. The sample carries roughly 180,000 clones, about 70% recorded once. Sequencing input: peripheral blood. These TCRs come from a woman aged 45-65 years with active or convalescent COVID-19.

The chain carries TRBV21-1 and TRBJ1-5. TRBV21-1 is listed as a pseudogene. The CDR3 is 16 amino acids. CDR3 nucleotide sequence: TGTGCCAGCAGCAAAAGTCCCGGAGTGACCGATCAGCCCCAGCATTTT. It specifies CASSKSPGVTDQPQHF.

The V call is TRBV4-3, the J call TRBJ1-2; 9 nucleotides agree with TRBD1. The CDR3 loop spans 16 amino acids. Germline trimming cut 1 base from V and 4 bases from J; bases unmatched to any gene: 7. Germline V CDR1 and CDR2: LGHNA, YSLEER. CDR3 protein: CASSQGGTGGFYGYTF. The CDR3 bases are TGCGCCAGCAGCCAAGGGGGCACAGGGGGCTTCTATGGCTACACCTTC.

The chain couples TRBV7-3 to TRBJ2-1, with 9 positions matching TRBD1. The V gene end was trimmed by 5 bases and the J gene end by 5 bases; junction bases not matched to a gene: 4. Germline V gives CDR1 SGHTA, CDR2 FQGTGA. CDR3 length: 14 residues. The CDR3 region has the DNA TGTGCCAGCAGCCCGGGACAGGGCCACAATGAGCAGTTCTTC. Its translation: CASSPGQGHNEQFF.